Below are 10 T cell receptor beta chains sequenced from a single sample in a study of CD8+ T cells in alopecia areata. Treatment noted: oral pan-JAK inhibitor, 5-10 mg twice daily. The sequencing template was cDNA reverse transcribed from extracted RNA. Data came from immunoSEQ multiplex PCR; TCRdb stores just in-frame clones and leaves some out. This table holds under 150,000 clones, approximately 60% found once. The material sequenced was CD4+ T cells sorted from blood, taken at week 4, from a patient treated with tofacitinib. These receptors were taken from a human donor with alopecia areata.

This clone was counted between two and nine times. This chain uses TRBV6-1 with TRBJ1-2, with TRBD1 matching 7 bases. The CDR3 sequence is 14 residues long. V lost 5 bases and J lost 4; bases outside the gene matches: 7. CDR1 is MNHNS, CDR2 SASEGT, per germline. CDR3 in amino acids: CASSSGQAIYGYTF. Written as DNA, the CDR3 is TGTGCCAGCAGTTCTGGACAGGCAATCTATGGCTACACCTTC.

This clone was found many times. This rearrangement joins TRBV6-1 to TRBJ1-2, with 7 bases matching TRBD1. Germline V gene sequence: CDR1 MNHNS, CDR2 SASEGT. V lost 3 bases to trimming and J lost 8 bases; unmatched junction nucleotides: 15. CDR3 length equals 16 residues. The CDR3 is CASSEGQRLTSGGYTF. The DNA for the CDR3 is TGTGCCAGCAGTGAGGGACAGCGGCTAACTTCGGGAGGCTACACCTTC.

The chain combines TRBV5-1 with TRBJ2-3; 8 positions agree with TRBD2. CDR1 is SGHRS and CDR2 is YFSETQ in the germline V gene. J was trimmed by 0 bases and V by 4 bases; bases with no gene match: 7. The CDR3 has 16 amino acids. CDR3 amino acids: CASSTGTSPSTDTQYF. As DNA, the CDR3 is TGCGCCAGCAGCACCGGGACTAGTCCTAGCACAGATACGCAGTATTTT.

V is TRBV5-1 and J is TRBJ2-3, with 8 bases lining up with TRBD1. Trimming removed 0 bases from V and 6 bases from J; junction bases left unmatched: 3. Germline-derived CDR1 and CDR2 are SGHRS and YFSETQ. The CDR3 has 14 amino acids. Here the CDR3 reads CASSLGTGRDTQYF. The CDR3 region has the DNA TGCGCCAGCAGCTTGGGGACAGGGAGGGATACGCAGTATTTT.

This clone was counted only a few times. The chain links TRBV29-1 to TRBJ2-1; tentative D call: TRBD2 (5 bases). V dropped 5 bases and J dropped 6 bases, with 14 bases sitting between them. Per the germline V gene, CDR1 is SQVTM and CDR2 is ANQGSEA. The CDR3 is 13 residues long. Here the CDR3 reads CSVSSFRGNEQFF. CDR3 DNA sequence: TGCAGCGTTTCTAGCTTTCGAGGCAATGAGCAGTTCTTC.

This chain uses TRBV23-1 with TRBJ2-5; TRBD1 might be the D (6 bases). TRBV23-1 is an ORF; its function is uncertain. The CDR3 totals 13 residues. V was clipped by 6 bases and J by 4 bases, with 12 bases between them. The CDR3 here is CASSQVRGETQYF. In DNA form, the CDR3 reads TGCGCCAGCAGCCAAGTCAGGGGAGAGACCCAGTACTTC.

V usage is TRBV7-2 and J usage is TRBJ2-7; D gene unclear. Trimming cost V 2 bases and J 4 bases, with 9 bases left between them. The germline V gene has CDR1 SGHTA and CDR2 FQGNSA. This CDR3 has 13 residues. The CDR3 loop is CASSLLPGYEQYF. CDR3 DNA: TGTGCCAGCAGCTTATTGCCCGGTTACGAGCAGTACTTC.

Only a few counts were recorded for this clone. The rearrangement links TRBV7-3 to TRBJ2-3; D possibly matches TRBD1 or TRBD2 (5 bases each). Germline-derived CDR1 and CDR2 are SGHTA and FQGTGA. The CDR3 consists of 16 residues. V lost 4 bases and J lost 3, with 17 bases in between. DNA of the CDR3: TGTGCCAGCAGCTACATACCGGGACCAACAACAGATACGCAGTATTTT. Its translation is CASSYIPGPTTDTQYF.

The rearrangement links TRBV30 to TRBJ2-6, with D possibly matching TRBD1 (5 bases). Germline V gene lookup returns CDR1 GTSNPN and CDR2 SVGIG (reference sequence). The CDR3 has 16 amino acids. The V end was cut by 5 bases, the J end by 0 bases, with 14 bases between. The CDR3: CAWDGAASSGANVLTF. The DNA of the CDR3 is TGTGCCTGGGATGGGGCAGCAAGCTCTGGGGCCAACGTCCTGACTTTC.

The chain combines TRBV20-1 with TRBJ1-1; no firm D call. The CDR3 is 11 amino acids. Germline V gene sequence: CDR1 DFQATT, CDR2 SNEGSKA (reference sequence). Trimming cost V 0 bases and J 2 bases, with 1 base left between them. The CDR3 sequence is CSARDNTEAFF. The DNA of the CDR3 is TGCAGTGCTAGAGACAACACTGAAGCTTTCTTT.